The present entry profiles one TCR beta chain with its context. This entry is derived from a study of blood T cell repertoires in COVID-19. The germline CDR1 and CDR2 sequences are SGHAT and FQDESV (reference sequence). The CDR3 totals 16 residues. J was trimmed by 0 bases and V by 2 bases; bases with no gene match: 4. Source study methods: Using reference gene primer amplification, nucleated cell counts were estimated. Profiled with immunoSEQ multiplex PCR; TCRdb holds only in-frame clones, not every one. D and trimming come from the DNA, and the V and J calls and clone size come from that table. This table holds 150,000 to 200,000 clones, about three quarters found once.

The specimen was peripheral blood. The J gene is TRBJ2-1, the V gene TRBV11-1; 7 bases line up with TRBD2. This TCR derives from an elderly woman with COVID-19, enrolled during active disease. In DNA form, the CDR3 reads TGTGCCAGCAGCTTATCCCTAGCGGCCTCCTACAATGAGCAGTTCTTC. Translation: CASSLSLAASYNEQFF. Based on the CDR3 plus reference TRBV11-1 and TRBJ2-1, the full variable domain is EAEVAQSPRYKITEKSQAVAFWCDPISGHATLYWYRQILGQGPELLVQFQDESVVDDSQLPKDRFSAERLKGVDSTLKIQPAELGDSAMYLCASSLSLAASYNEQFFGPGTRLTVL.